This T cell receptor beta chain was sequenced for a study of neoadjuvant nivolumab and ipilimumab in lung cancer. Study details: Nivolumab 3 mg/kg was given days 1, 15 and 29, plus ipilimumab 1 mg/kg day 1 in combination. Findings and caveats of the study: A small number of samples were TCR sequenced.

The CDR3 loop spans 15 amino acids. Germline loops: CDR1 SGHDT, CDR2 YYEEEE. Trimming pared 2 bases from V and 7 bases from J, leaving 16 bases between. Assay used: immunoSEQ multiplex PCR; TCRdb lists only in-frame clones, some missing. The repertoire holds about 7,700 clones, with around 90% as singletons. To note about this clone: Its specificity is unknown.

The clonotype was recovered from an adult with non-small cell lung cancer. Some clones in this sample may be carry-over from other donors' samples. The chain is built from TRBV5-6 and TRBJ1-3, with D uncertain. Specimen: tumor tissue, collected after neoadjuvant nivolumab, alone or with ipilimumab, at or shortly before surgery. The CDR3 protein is CASSFNRQRLNTIYF. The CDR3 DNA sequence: TGTGCCAGCAGCTTTAACAGACAAAGGCTCAACACCATATATTTT.